One sample yielded the 4 T cell receptor beta chains listed below, sequenced in a study of T-cell reconstitution after alpha-beta-depleted transplantation in children. It was with unique molecular identifiers that the TCRbeta library was prepared. A single record per CDR3 protein comes from TCRdb applying MiXCR to the PCR reads. The data hold around 800,000 distinct CDR3 sequences, with 16% observed a single time. Source: PBMCs, mostly from graft donor cells, taken 360 days after TCRalphabeta/CD19-depleted stem cell transplant. The receptors originated from a male patient aged 10-17 years who had a stem cell transplant for acute lymphoblastic leukemia, so the T cells may come from the graft donor.

This clonotype was found a few times. J is TRBJ1-1 and V is TRBV3-1; D not resolved. The CDR3 contains 15 residues. Germline loops: CDR1 LGHDT, CDR2 YNNKEL (reference sequence). The ends were cut back, 0 bases at V and 2 bases at J, with 10 bases in the middle. DNA for the CDR3: TGTGCCAGCAGCCAAGATCTAGACGGTAACACTGAAGCTTTCTTT. Encoded protein: CASSQDLDGNTEAFF.

The sample holds a few counts of this clonotype. This sequence joins TRBV14 and TRBJ2-3; maybe TRBD1 (6 bases). The CDR3 has 14 residues. V was cut by 4 bases and J by 7 bases, with 15 bases left in between. The germline CDR1 and CDR2 sequences are SGHDN and FVKESK. CDR3 DNA sequence: TGTGCCAGCAGCCGGGACATACTTTGGAATACGCAGTATTTT. It yields the protein CASSRDILWNTQYF. Full variable domain (outside the CDR3, taken from reference TRBV14 and TRBJ2-3): EAGVTQFPSHSVIEKGQTVTLRCDPISGHDNLYWYRRVMGKEIKFLLHFVKESKQDESGMPNNRFLAERTGGTYSTLKVQPAELEDSGVYFCASSRDILWNTQYFGPGTRLTVL.

The CDR3 region is CSATASGVSYEQYF. As DNA, the CDR3 is TGCAGTGCAACCGCTAGCGGAGTGTCCTACGAGCAGTACTTC. The chain couples TRBV20-1 to TRBJ2-7; 7 bases match TRBD2. V lost 6 bases to trimming and J lost 1 base; unmatched junction nucleotides: 9. The CDR3 loop spans 14 amino acids. The germline gives CDR1 DFQATT, CDR2 SNEGSKA (reference sequence).

The J gene is TRBJ2-2, the V gene TRBV12-3 or TRBV12-4; unclear D gene. The CDR3 totals 14 residues. V was shortened by 6 bases and J by 2 bases, with 10 bases between the two germline ends. The CDR3 sequence is CASRSSFNTGELFF. DNA for the CDR3: TGTGCCAGCAGGAGTAGCTTTAACACCGGGGAGCTGTTTTTT.